This T cell receptor (beta chain) was captured by sequencing in a study of cytomegalovirus exposure and HLA in healthy donors. The PCR employed 60 Vbeta primers together with 13 Jbeta primers. Here immunoSEQ multiplex PCR was the method, and the copy in TCRdb shows in-frame clones only, minus some. The table includes some 120,000 clones, more than 65% detected once. Germline V CDR1 and CDR2: SGDLS, YYNGEE. The CDR3 length is 13 residues. V was clipped by 0 bases and J by 7 bases, with 11 bases between them. This sequence originates from a man younger than 30 in good health and CMV-seropositive. The chain is built from TRBV9 and TRBJ2-7; no clear D gene. The sample taken for sequencing was PBMCs. The CDR3 loop reads CASSVAVFLEQYF. CDR3 bases: TGTGCCAGCAGCGTAGCAGTTTTTTTGGAGCAGTACTTC. Full variable domain (remainder filled in from reference TRBV9 and TRBJ2-7): DSGVTQTPKHLITATGQRVTLRCSPRSGDLSVYWYQQSLDQGLQFLIQYYNGEERAKGNILERFSAQQFPDLHSELNLSSLELGDSALYFCASSVAVFLEQYFGPGTRLTVT.